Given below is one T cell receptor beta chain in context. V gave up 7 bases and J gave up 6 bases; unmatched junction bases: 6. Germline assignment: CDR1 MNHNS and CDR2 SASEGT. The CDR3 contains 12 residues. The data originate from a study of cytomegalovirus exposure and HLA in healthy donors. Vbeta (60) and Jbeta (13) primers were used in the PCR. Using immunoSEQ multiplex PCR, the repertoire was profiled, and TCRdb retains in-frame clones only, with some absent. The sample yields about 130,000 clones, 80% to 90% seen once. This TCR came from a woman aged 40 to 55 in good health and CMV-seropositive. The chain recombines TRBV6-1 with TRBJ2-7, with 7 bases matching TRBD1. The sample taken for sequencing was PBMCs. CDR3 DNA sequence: TGTGCCAGCACCTTAGGGGGCGCCGAGCAGTACTTC. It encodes CASTLGGAEQYF.